This T cell receptor (beta chain) was profiled in a study of CD8 T cells in Susac syndrome. V lost 3 bases and J lost 0; bases outside the gene matches: 8. The V gene's germline CDR1 is SGHRS and CDR2 YFSETQ. This CDR3 comprises 16 residues. An input of about 0.5 to 1 ug of RNA was subjected to reverse transcription using random hexamers. In TCRdb, the immunoSEQ multiplex PCR reads were re-called with MiXCR into one record per CDR3 protein. Among roughly 100,000 distinct CDR3 sequences listed, roughly 94% were seen once. The origin of this receptor is a human donor with Susac syndrome. The V call is TRBV5-1, the J call TRBJ2-7, with 8 bases that match TRBD2. Input material: CD8+ T cells from PBMCs. The CDR3 nucleotides are TGCGCCAGCAGCTCACCACCGGGGGGGAGCTCCTACGAGCAGTACTTC. The encoded protein is CASSSPPGGSSYEQYF.